A single sample gave rise to the 27 T cell receptor beta chains below, sequenced in a study of cytomegalovirus exposure and HLA in healthy donors. Primers for the PCR totalled 60 Vbeta and 13 Jbeta. Produced via immunoSEQ multiplex PCR; TCRdb's table is partial and in-frame only. This sample has around 160,000 clones; roughly 73% occur once, and the top ten carry about 4.9%. The sequencing sample was made of PBMCs. The source is a male donor in good health and CMV-seronegative.

J is TRBJ2-7 and V is TRBV30, with D possibly TRBD2 on 6 matching bases. The CDR3 has 14 amino acids. Germline CDR1 GTSNPN, CDR2 SVGIG (reference sequence). The V gene lost 2 bases and the J gene lost 7 bases, with 18 bases spanning the gap. In DNA, the CDR3 is TGTGCCTGGAGTAGGCCGGGGGTCCTACGGGAGCAGTACTTC. This translates into CAWSRPGVLREQYF.

In regard to this clone: A far larger clone is one base from this, pointing to a likely read error. The chain is built from TRBV6-1 and TRBJ2-2; D not certain. The V end lost 2 bases, the J end lost 4 bases, and 5 bases lay between the germline ends. Per the germline V gene, CDR1 is MNHNS and CDR2 is SASEGT. The CDR3 is 13 amino acids. The DNA for the CDR3 is TGTGCCAGCAGTGAACAGGTCACCGGGGAGCTGTTTTTT. The encoded protein is CASSEQVTGELFF.

The table lists this clone with a count of one. The genes are TRBV6-4 and TRBJ2-7; D is unclear. The CDR3 runs to 12 residues. V was cut by 6 bases and J by 3 bases, with 9 bases left in between. Germline V lookup: CDR1 MRHNA, CDR2 SNTAGT. Written as DNA, the CDR3 is TGTGCCAGCAGGGCGGCATTCTACGAGCAGTACTTC. Protein sequence: CASRAAFYEQYF.

This clone was picked up one time. The chain has TRBV28 and TRBJ2-3; D may be TRBD2 (6 bases). This CDR3 region has 13 residues. CDR1 is MDHEN, CDR2 SYDVKM, per germline. The ends were cut back, 2 bases at V and 3 bases at J, with 6 bases in the middle. Here the CDR3 reads CASSLAGTDTQYF. CDR3 nucleotides: TGTGCCAGCAGTTTAGCGGGAACAGATACGCAGTATTTT.

This sequence joins TRBV27 and TRBJ1-5; D is unresolved. With 5 bases removed from V and 3 bases from J, the gap between germline ends came to 8 bases. The length of the CDR3 is 13 residues. Germline CDR1 and CDR2: MNHEY and SMNVEV (reference sequence). CDR3 nucleotides: TGTGCCAGCAGTCAATGGGCCAATCAGCCCCAGCATTTT. This codes for CASSQWANQPQHF.

A note on this clone: At one of its ends the junction is not consistent with the germline gene, which may arise from a read error. This chain joins TRBV6-6 and TRBJ2-5; no definite D call. With the DNA end fitting TRBJ2-7 better, the J assignment may be wrong. The length of the CDR3 is 12 residues. Germline V gene lookup returns CDR1 MNHNY and CDR2 SVGAGI (reference sequence). CDR3 in amino acids: CTSSYSVSEQYF. The CDR3, as DNA: TGTACCAGCAGTTACTCAGTCAGCGAGCAGTACTTC.

This clone was counted once. The chain joins TRBV6-5 to TRBJ2-7, with TRBD2 as a possible D gene (6 bases). This CDR3 spans 15 amino acids. The germline V gene encodes CDR1 MNHEY and CDR2 SVGAGI. Trimming cost V 5 bases and J 0 bases, with 14 bases left between them. The CDR3 nucleotides are TGTGCCAGCAGTAAGCCGGGACTGAGCTCCTACGAGCAGTACTTC. It is translated as CASSKPGLSSYEQYF.

The genes are TRBV6-1 and TRBJ2-1, with D perhaps TRBD1 (6 bases). V gave up 5 bases and J gave up 13 bases, with 18 bases separating them. Per the germline V gene, CDR1 is MNHNS and CDR2 is SASEGT. CDR3 size: 13 residues. The CDR3 bases are TGTGCCAGCAGTCCACCTGAGAGCAGGGGTCAGTTCTTC. It specifies CASSPPESRGQFF.

The chain recombines TRBV27 with TRBJ1-1; D is unresolved. The ends were cut back, 6 bases at V and 4 bases at J, with 12 bases in the middle. Germline assignment: CDR1 MNHEY and CDR2 SMNVEV (reference sequence). CDR3 length: 13 residues. CDR3 bases: TGTGCCAGCAGACCAACAGCCGGCACTGAAGCTTTCTTT. It translates to CASRPTAGTEAFF.

Only a few counts were recorded for this clone. The chain combines TRBV4-2 with TRBJ2-3; TRBD2 matches 16 bases. V shed 0 bases, J shed 0 bases, and the junction held 6 bases outside the gene matches. Germline CDR1 is LGHNA and CDR2 is YNFKEQ. The CDR3 covers 20 residues. The DNA of the CDR3 is TGTGCCAGCAGCCAAGATCGGGGACTAGCGGGAGGGTCTAGCACAGATACGCAGTATTTT. This gives the protein CASSQDRGLAGGSSTDTQYF.

The rearrangement uses TRBV5-1 and TRBJ2-2, with 12 bases identical to TRBD2. Looked up from germline, CDR1 is SGHRS and CDR2 is YFSETQ. CDR3 size: 15 residues. V trimming: 5 bases; J trimming: 2 bases; junction bases outside the gene matches: 1. CDR3 nucleotide sequence: TGCGCCAGCAGACTAGCGGGGGGTAACACCGGGGAGCTGTTTTTT. This codes for CASRLAGGNTGELFF.

CDR3 loop: CASSRRTSGRGDEQFF. The CDR3 bases are TGTGCCAGCAGTCGTCGGACTAGCGGGAGGGGTGATGAGCAGTTCTTC. The rearrangement joins TRBV11-2 to TRBJ2-1; 15 bases map to TRBD2. J was trimmed by 8 bases and V by 6 bases; bases with no gene match: 8. The CDR3 has 16 residues. Germline V gives CDR1 SGHAT, CDR2 FQNNGV.

This clone was observed a single time. This chain connects TRBV2 to TRBJ1-5; D is possibly TRBD1 (5 bases). V was clipped by 11 bases and J by 7 bases, with 18 bases between them. The CDR3 extends over 13 amino acids. Germline loops: CDR1 SNHLY, CDR2 FYNNEI. DNA for the CDR3: TGTGCCGCGGAGTCAGGGTGGGGACAGCCCCAGCATTTT. It is translated as CAAESGWGQPQHF.

J is TRBJ2-1 and V is TRBV29-1, with D possibly TRBD1 on 5 matching bases. Germline CDR1 reads SQVTM; CDR2 reads ANQGSEA. The CDR3 has 12 amino acids. V was trimmed by 1 base and J by 9 bases, leaving 10 bases between them. Written as DNA, the CDR3 is TGCAGCGTTGAAGGCAGGGAACCTGAGCAGTTCTTC. Translation: CSVEGREPEQFF.

The chain couples TRBV5-4 to TRBJ2-5; possible D gene TRBD1, 6 bases. The CDR3 has 15 residues. The germline V gene has CDR1 SGHNT and CDR2 YYREEE (reference sequence). V lost 3 bases, J lost 2 bases, and 14 bases lay in between. CDR3 bases: TGTGCCAGCAGCTCAGTATTACAGGGTCAAGAGACCCAGTACTTC. This sequence encodes CASSSVLQGQETQYF.

The rearrangement links TRBV2 to TRBJ2-7; no firm D call. V was trimmed by 7 bases and J by 6 bases, leaving 10 bases between them. The CDR3 consists of 11 residues. CDR1 and CDR2 from the germline V gene are SNHLY and FYNNEI. The CDR3 bases are TGTGCCAGCAAACAGAGATCCGAGCAGTACTTC. Protein: CASKQRSEQYF.

By share of the sample, this clone is medium-sized. CDR3: CASSNTREPGELFF. CDR3 bases: TGTGCCAGCAGCAACACTAGAGAACCCGGGGAGCTGTTTTTT. The chain has TRBV4-2 and TRBJ2-2; tentative D call: TRBD2 (5 bases). The CDR3 is 14 amino acids. Trimming took off 5 bases at V and 6 bases at J, with 13 bases between the two ends. Germline CDR1 reads LGHNA; CDR2 reads YNFKEQ.

This clone was observed a few times. This chain connects TRBV14 to TRBJ1-4, with a possible D match to TRBD1 (5 bases). Germline V gene data show CDR1 as SGHDN and CDR2 as FVKESK. This CDR3 is built from 14 residues. The V end was cut by 1 base, the J end by 4 bases, with 7 bases between. The CDR3 nucleotides are TGTGCCAGCAGCCAAGTCAGGGATAATGAAAAACTGTTTTTT. It translates to CASSQVRDNEKLFF.

The chain is built from TRBV4-3 and TRBJ2-7, with 7 nucleotides matching TRBD1. The germline V gene encodes CDR1 LGHNA and CDR2 YSLEER. V lost 3 bases to trimming and J lost 5 bases; unmatched junction nucleotides: 10. This CDR3 spans 15 amino acids. The CDR3: CASSHSQTGRNEQYF. In DNA, the CDR3 is TGCGCCAGCAGCCACTCCCAGACAGGGAGAAACGAGCAGTACTTC.

V gene TRBV28 combines with J gene TRBJ1-5; TRBD1 aligns across 7 bases. Trimming at V came to 1 base and at J to 1 base, leaving 1 base not matched to a gene. The CDR3 spans 15 residues. From germline, CDR1 is MDHEN and CDR2 SYDVKM. CDR3 sequence: CASSLLTGSNQPQHF. CDR3 nucleotides: TGTGCCAGCAGTTTATTGACAGGGAGCAATCAGCCCCAGCATTTT.

This clone was seen a handful of times. The chain links TRBV4-2 to TRBJ2-5, with a weak D call TRBD2 (5 bases). The CDR3 runs to 15 residues. V lost 0 bases to trimming and J lost 4 bases, with 12 bases between them. Germline V gene data show CDR1 as LGHNA and CDR2 as YNFKEQ. The CDR3 loop reads CASSQEGAASETQYF. The DNA for the CDR3 is TGTGCCAGCAGCCAAGAAGGAGCGGCGTCAGAGACCCAGTACTTC.

This clone was counted once. The rearrangement uses TRBV19 and TRBJ2-7; D might be TRBD2 (5 bases). CDR3 length: 15 residues. V shed 4 bases and J shed 3 bases, with 16 bases lying between them. Per the germline V gene, CDR1 is LNHDA and CDR2 is SQIVND (reference sequence). The CDR3 sequence is CASSTVSGLVYEQYF. The CDR3 nucleotides are TGTGCCAGTAGTACGGTATCTGGACTGGTCTACGAGCAGTACTTC.

This clone was detected a few times. This chain joins TRBV6-1 and TRBJ1-6; perhaps TRBD1 as D (6 bases). This CDR3 spans 15 amino acids. Germline values: CDR1 MNHNS, CDR2 SASEGT. Trimming pared 7 bases from V and 9 bases from J, leaving 19 bases between. The CDR3 is CASTTSGGAGSPLHF. The CDR3, as DNA: TGTGCCAGCACTACGTCGGGGGGGGCGGGTTCACCCCTCCACTTT.

The chain has TRBV28 and TRBJ1-5; no clear D. Germline V lookup: CDR1 MDHEN, CDR2 SYDVKM. The CDR3 is 13 amino acids. Trimming removed 5 bases from V and 5 bases from J, with 10 bases in between. CDR3: CASSHPGYQPQHF. CDR3 bases: TGTGCCAGCAGTCACCCGGGATATCAGCCCCAGCATTTT.

As for this clone: Distinct nucleotide sequences in the sample also encode this CDR3. This chain uses TRBV7-9 with TRBJ2-1; tentative D call: TRBD2 (5 bases). V lost 1 base to trimming and J lost 10 bases, with 5 bases between them. Germline CDR1 reads SEHNR; CDR2 reads FQNEAQ (reference sequence). This CDR3 region has 11 residues. The chain's CDR3 is CASSLGGEQFF. The CDR3 DNA follows: TGTGCCAGCAGCTTAGGAGGGGAGCAGTTCTTC.

The chain joins TRBV5-1 to TRBJ2-2; a possible D gene is TRBD2 (5 bases). The V gene lost 0 bases and the J gene lost 6 bases, with 12 bases spanning the gap. The CDR3 spans 15 residues. Looked up from germline, CDR1 is SGHRS and CDR2 is YFSETQ. This CDR3 reads CASSLVATKAGELFF. The CDR3 coding sequence is TGCGCCAGCAGCTTGGTCGCGACTAAGGCCGGGGAGCTGTTTTTT.

The rearrangement joins TRBV19 to TRBJ2-7; TRBD2 agrees at 12 bases. V lost 5 bases to trimming and J lost 6 bases; unmatched junction nucleotides: 8. There are 15 residues in the CDR3. CDR1 is LNHDA, CDR2 SQIVND, per germline (reference sequence). CDR3 coding DNA: TGTGCCAGTAGTGAGGAGACTAGCGGGAGTCTCGAGCAGTACTTC. This encodes CASSEETSGSLEQYF.